This T cell receptor (beta chain) was obtained from a study of T cell changes during pregnancy in multiple sclerosis. Sequencing was performed with immunoSEQ multiplex PCR; in TCRdb, only in-frame clones are kept and a portion is missing. The table shows 40,000 to 50,000 clones, with roughly 89% occurring only once. The germline V gene encodes CDR1 LGHNA and CDR2 YNFKEQ. V lost 0 bases and J lost 8, with 16 bases in between. The CDR3 is 16 residues long. This receptor was identified in a female donor with multiple sclerosis, enrolled in a pregnancy study. The sequencing here drew on CD4+ T cells from peripheral blood mononuclear cells, taken in the first trimester of pregnancy. The rearrangement uses TRBV4-2 and TRBJ1-4; the D is unclear. DNA for the CDR3: TGTGCCAGCAGCCAAGATGGAGCTCGAGGAGACGAAAAACTGTTTTTT. The encoded protein is CASSQDGARGDEKLFF.